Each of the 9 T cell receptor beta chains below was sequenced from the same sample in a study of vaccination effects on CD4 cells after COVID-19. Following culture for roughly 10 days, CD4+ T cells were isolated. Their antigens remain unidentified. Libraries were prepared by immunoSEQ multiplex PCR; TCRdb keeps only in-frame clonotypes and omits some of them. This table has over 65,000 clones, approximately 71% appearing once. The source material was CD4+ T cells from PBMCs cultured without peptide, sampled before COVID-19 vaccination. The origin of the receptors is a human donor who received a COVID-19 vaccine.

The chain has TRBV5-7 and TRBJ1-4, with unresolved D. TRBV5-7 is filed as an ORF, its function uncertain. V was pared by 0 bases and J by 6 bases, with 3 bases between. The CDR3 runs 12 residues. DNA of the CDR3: TGTGCCAGCAGCTTGGCCTATGAAAAACTGTTTTTT. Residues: CASSLAYEKLFF.

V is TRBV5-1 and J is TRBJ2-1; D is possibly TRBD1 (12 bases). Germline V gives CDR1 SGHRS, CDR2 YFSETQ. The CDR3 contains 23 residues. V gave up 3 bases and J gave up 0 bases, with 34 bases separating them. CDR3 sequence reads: CASSSTGQGALAGGPSSYNEQFF. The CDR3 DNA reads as TGCGCCAGCAGCTCGACGGGACAGGGGGCCTTAGCGGGGGGGCCGAGCTCCTACAATGAGCAGTTCTTC.

CDR3 bases: TGTGCCACCAGTGATTTGTCCCGGGACAGGGTCCACGAGCAGTACGTC. Its translation is CATSDLSRDRVHEQYV. This sequence joins TRBV24-1 and TRBJ2-7; 9 bases line up with TRBD1. V shed 0 bases, J shed 5 bases, and the junction held 7 bases outside the gene matches. CDR1 KGHDR and CDR2 SFDVKD come from the germline V gene. The CDR3 extends over 16 amino acids.

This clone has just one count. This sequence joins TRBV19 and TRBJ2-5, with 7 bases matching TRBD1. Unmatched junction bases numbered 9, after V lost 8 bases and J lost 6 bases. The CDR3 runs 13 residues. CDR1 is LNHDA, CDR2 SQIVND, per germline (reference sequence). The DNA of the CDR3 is TGTGCCAGTCAAAAAGACAGGGAACAGACCCAGTACTTC. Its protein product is CASQKDREQTQYF.

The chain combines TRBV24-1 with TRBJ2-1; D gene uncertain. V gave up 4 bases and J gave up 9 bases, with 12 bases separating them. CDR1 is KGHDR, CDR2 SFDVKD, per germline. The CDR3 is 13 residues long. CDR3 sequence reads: CATSDPLVSEQFF. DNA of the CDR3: TGTGCCACCAGTGACCCCCTAGTCAGTGAGCAGTTCTTC.

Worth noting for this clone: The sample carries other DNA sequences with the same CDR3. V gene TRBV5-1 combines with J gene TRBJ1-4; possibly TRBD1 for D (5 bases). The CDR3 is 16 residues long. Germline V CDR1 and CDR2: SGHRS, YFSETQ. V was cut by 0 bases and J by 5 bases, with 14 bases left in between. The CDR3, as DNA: TGCGCCAGCAGCTTGGTAGGGCAGGGCTTGAATGAAAAACTGTTTTTT. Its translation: CASSLVGQGLNEKLFF.

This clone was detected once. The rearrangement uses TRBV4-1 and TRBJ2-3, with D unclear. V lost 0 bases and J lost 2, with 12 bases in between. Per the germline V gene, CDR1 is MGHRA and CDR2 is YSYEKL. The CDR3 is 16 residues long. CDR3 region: CASSQDHLDITDTQYF. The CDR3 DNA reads TGCGCCAGCAGCCAAGACCACCTAGATATCACAGATACGCAGTATTTT.

CDR3 in amino acids: CASSEGTHYGYTF. CDR3 sequence (DNA): TGTGCCAGCAGTGAAGGGACCCACTATGGCTACACCTTC. J is TRBJ1-2 and V is TRBV6-1, with D uncertain. V shed 1 base and J shed 3 bases, with 6 bases lying between them. The length of the CDR3 is 13 residues. Looked up from germline, CDR1 is MNHNS and CDR2 is SASEGT.

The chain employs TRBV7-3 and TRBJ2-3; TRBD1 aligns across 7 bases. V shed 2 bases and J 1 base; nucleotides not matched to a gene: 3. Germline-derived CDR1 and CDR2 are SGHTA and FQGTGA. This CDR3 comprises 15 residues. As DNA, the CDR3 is TGTGCCAGCAGCTTAGTTGGACAGGGCACAGATACGCAGTATTTT. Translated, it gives CASSLVGQGTDTQYF.